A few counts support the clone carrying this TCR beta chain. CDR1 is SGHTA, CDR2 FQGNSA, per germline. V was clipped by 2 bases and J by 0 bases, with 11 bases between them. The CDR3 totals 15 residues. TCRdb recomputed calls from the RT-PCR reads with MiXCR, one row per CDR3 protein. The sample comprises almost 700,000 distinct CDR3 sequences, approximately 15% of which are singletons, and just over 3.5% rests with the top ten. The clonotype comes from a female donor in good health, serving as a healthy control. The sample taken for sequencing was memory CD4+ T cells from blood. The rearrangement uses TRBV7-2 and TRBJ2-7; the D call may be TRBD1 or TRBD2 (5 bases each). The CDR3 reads CASSLRGASSYEQYF. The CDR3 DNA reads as TGTGCCAGCAGCTTACGAGGGGCGAGCTCCTACGAGCAGTACTTC.